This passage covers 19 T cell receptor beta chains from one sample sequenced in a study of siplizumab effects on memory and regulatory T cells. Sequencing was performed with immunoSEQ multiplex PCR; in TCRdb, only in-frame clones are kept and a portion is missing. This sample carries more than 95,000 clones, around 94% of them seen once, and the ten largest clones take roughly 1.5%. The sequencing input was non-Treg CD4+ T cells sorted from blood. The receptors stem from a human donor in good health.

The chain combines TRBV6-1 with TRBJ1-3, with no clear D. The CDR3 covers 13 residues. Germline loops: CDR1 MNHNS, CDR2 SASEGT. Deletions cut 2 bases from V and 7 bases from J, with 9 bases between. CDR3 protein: CASSEILRNTIYF. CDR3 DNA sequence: TGTGCCAGCAGTGAAATCCTTAGGAACACCATATATTTT.

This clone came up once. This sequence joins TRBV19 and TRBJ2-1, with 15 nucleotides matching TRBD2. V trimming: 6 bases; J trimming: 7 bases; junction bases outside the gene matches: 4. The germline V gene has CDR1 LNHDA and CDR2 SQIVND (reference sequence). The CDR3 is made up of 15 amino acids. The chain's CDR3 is CASSTGLAGGNEQFF. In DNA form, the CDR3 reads TGTGCCAGTAGCACGGGACTAGCGGGGGGTAATGAGCAGTTCTTC.

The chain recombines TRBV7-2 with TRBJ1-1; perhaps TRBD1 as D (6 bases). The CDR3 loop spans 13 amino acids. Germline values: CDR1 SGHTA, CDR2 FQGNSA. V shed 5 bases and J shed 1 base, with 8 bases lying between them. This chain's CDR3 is CASSLQGNTEAFF. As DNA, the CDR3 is TGTGCCAGCAGCCTACAGGGGAACACTGAAGCTTTCTTT.

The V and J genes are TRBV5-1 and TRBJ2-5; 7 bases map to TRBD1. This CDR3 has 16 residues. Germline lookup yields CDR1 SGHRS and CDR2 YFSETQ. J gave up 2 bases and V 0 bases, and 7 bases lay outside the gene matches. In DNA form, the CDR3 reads TGCGCCAGCAGCTTGGTTCCCGGACAGGCGCAAGAGACCCAGTACTTC. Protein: CASSLVPGQAQETQYF. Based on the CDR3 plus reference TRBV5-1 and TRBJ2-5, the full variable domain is KAGVTQTPRYLIKTRGQQVTLSCSPISGHRSVSWYQQTPGQGLQFLFEYFSETQRNKGNFPGRFSGRQFSNSRSEMNVSTLELGDSALYLCASSLVPGQAQETQYFGPGTRLLVL.

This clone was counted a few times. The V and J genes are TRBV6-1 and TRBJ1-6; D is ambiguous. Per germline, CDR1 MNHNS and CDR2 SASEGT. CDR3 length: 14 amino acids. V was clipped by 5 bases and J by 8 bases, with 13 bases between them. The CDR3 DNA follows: TGTGCCAGCAGTAGGTTAGGTTCTGATTCACCCCTCCACTTT. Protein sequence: CASSRLGSDSPLHF.

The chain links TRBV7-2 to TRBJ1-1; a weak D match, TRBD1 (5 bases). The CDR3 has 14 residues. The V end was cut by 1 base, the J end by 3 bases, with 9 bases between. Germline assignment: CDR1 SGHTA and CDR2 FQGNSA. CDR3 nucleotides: TGTGCCAGCAGCTTAGGGCCGGGGGACACTGAAGCTTTCTTT. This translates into CASSLGPGDTEAFF.

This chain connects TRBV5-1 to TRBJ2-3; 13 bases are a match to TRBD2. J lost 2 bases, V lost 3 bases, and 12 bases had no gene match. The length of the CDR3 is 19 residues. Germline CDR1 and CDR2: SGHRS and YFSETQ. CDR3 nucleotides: TGCGCCAGCAGCTCCCCGGGACTAGCGGGGAAGACCTACACAGATACGCAGTATTTT. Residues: CASSSPGLAGKTYTDTQYF.

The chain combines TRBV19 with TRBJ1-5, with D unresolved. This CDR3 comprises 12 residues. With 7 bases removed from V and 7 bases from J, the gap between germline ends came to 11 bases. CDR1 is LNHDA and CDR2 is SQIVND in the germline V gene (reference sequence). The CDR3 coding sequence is TGTGCCAGTAACACCCCAAAACAGCCCCAGCATTTT. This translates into CASNTPKQPQHF.

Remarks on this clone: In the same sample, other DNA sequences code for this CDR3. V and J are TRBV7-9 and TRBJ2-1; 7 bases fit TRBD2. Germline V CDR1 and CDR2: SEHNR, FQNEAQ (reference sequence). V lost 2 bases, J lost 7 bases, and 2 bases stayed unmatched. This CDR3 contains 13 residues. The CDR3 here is CASSLPAGNEQFF. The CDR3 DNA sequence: TGTGCCAGCAGCTTACCAGCGGGGAATGAGCAGTTCTTC.

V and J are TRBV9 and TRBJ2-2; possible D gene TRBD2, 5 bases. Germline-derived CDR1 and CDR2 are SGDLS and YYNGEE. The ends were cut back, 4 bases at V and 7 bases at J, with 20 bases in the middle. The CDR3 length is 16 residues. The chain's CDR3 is CASSPHQMGVGGELFF. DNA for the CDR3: TGTGCCAGCAGCCCCCACCAGATGGGAGTTGGCGGGGAGCTGTTTTTT. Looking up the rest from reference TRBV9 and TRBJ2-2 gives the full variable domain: DSGVTQTPKHLITATGQRVTLRCSPRSGDLSVYWYQQSLDQGLQFLIQYYNGEERAKGNILERFSAQQFPDLHSELNLSSLELGDSALYFCASSPHQMGVGGELFFGEGSRLTVL.

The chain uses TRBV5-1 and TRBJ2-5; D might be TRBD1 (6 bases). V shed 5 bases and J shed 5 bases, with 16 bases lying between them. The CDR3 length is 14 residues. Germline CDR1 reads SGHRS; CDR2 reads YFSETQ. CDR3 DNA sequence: TGCGCCAGCAGTCAGGGGTTTTTTATGGAGACCCAGTACTTC. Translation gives CASSQGFFMETQYF.

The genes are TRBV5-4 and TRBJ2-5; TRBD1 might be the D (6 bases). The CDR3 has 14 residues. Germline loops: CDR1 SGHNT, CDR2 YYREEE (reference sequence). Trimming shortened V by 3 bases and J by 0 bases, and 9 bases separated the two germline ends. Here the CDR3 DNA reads TGTGCCAGCAGCTCGGGACACAACCAAGAGACCCAGTACTTC. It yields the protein CASSSGHNQETQYF.

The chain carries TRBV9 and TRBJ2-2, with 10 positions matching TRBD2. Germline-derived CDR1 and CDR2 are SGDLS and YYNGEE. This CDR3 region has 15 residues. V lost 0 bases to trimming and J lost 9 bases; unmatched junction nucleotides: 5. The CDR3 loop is CASSVEGSGRRELFF. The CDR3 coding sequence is TGTGCCAGCAGCGTAGAGGGTAGCGGGAGGCGGGAGCTGTTTTTT.

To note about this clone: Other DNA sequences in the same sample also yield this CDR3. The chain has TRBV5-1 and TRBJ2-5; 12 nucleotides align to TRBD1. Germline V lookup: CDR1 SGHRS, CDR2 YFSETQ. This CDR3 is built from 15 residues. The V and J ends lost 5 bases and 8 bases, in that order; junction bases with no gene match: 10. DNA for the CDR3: TGCGCCAGCAGTTCGGTGGGACAGGGGGCGACTACCCAGTACTTC. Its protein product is CASSSVGQGATTQYF. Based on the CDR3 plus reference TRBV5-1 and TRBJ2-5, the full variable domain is KAGVTQTPRYLIKTRGQQVTLSCSPISGHRSVSWYQQTPGQGLQFLFEYFSETQRNKGNFPGRFSGRQFSNSRSEMNVSTLELGDSALYLCASSSVGQGATTQYFGPGTRLLVL.

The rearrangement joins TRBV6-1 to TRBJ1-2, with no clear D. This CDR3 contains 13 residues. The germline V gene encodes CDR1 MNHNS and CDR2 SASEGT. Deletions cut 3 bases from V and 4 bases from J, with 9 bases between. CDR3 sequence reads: CASSEQEAYGYTF. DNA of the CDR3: TGTGCCAGCAGTGAGCAGGAGGCCTATGGCTACACCTTC.

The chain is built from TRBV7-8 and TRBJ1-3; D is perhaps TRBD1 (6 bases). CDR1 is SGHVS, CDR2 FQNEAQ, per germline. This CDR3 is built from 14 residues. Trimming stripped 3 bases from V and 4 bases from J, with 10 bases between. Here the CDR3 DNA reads TGTGCCAGCAGCTTTGGGGGACAAGGAAACACCATATATTTT. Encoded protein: CASSFGGQGNTIYF.

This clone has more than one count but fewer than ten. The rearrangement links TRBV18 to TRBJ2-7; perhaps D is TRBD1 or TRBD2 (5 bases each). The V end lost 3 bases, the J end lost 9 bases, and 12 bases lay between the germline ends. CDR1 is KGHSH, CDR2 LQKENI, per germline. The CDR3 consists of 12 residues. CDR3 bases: TGTGCCAGCTCACCCGAAATCGGGACGCAGTACTTC. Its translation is CASSPEIGTQYF.

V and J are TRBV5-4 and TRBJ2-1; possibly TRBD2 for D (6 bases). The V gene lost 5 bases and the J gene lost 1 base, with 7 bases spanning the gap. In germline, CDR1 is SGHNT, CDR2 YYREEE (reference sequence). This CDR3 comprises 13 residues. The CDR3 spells CASSGGSYNEQFF. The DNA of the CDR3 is TGTGCCAGCAGTGGGGGGTCCTACAATGAGCAGTTCTTC.

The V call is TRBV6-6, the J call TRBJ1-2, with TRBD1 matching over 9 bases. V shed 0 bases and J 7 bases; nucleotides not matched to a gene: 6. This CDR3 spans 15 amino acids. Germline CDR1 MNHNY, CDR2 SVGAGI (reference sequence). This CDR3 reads CASSYSGQGSGGYTF. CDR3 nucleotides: TGTGCCAGCAGTTACTCCGGACAGGGGTCAGGTGGCTACACCTTC.